This T cell receptor (beta chain) was documented in a study of blood T cell repertoires in COVID-19. This clone was recorded a few times. The CDR3 is made up of 15 amino acids. Germline V gene sequence: CDR1 KGHDR, CDR2 SFDVKD. V was clipped by 7 bases and J by 3 bases; unmatched bases: 4. Source study methods: Nucleated cell number was recorded as an estimate derived from reference gene primer amplification. TCRdb's copy holds only in-frame clones and misses some; the assay was immunoSEQ multiplex PCR. D and trimming were read from the DNA, whereas the V and J calls and clone size are those reported in that table. The table lists about 180,000 clones, about 88% of them singletons.

This chain joins TRBV24-1 and TRBJ2-2, with TRBD1 matching 10 bases. The sequence derives from a woman aged 30 to 39 with active or convalescent COVID-19. Sample: peripheral blood. CDR3 nucleotide sequence: TGTGCCACCAGAGACGGGACAGGGGACACCGGGGAGCTGTTTTTT. This translates into CATRDGTGDTGELFF.